These 16 T cell receptor beta chains came from one sample sequenced in a study of blood T cells in healthy people across ages. Through a sample-barcoded 5' primer and a J-beta primer mix, a second PCR was run for about 7 to 12 cycles. TCRdb re-called the 5' RACE reads through MiXCR, storing one row per CDR3 protein. The sample holds 730,000 or so distinct CDR3 sequences, roughly 41% seen once. Sequencing was done on a sample of blood. These receptors were taken from a woman aged 55-70 years in good health.

As for this clonotype: It may be a read error: a sequence one base away is much more abundant. The V and J genes are TRBV4-1 and TRBJ2-3, with 11 nucleotides matching TRBD2. The ends lost 4 bases at V and 5 bases at J; junction bases unmatched: 14. The CDR3 contains 18 residues. Germline-derived CDR1 and CDR2 are MGHRA and YSYEKL. CDR3 sequence: CASSRLRSSGGREDTQYF. CDR3 coding DNA: TGCGCCAGCAGCCGACTCCGATCTAGCGGGGGGAGGGAAGATACGCAGTATTTT.

This clonotype was observed at least ten times. V gene TRBV29-1 combines with J gene TRBJ2-3; D is unresolved. V shed 7 bases and J shed 3 bases, with 5 bases lying between them. Germline values: CDR1 SQVTM, CDR2 ANQGSEA. The length of the CDR3 is 10 residues. The CDR3 DNA follows: TGCAGCGCAGAAACAGATACGCAGTATTTT. Translation: CSAETDTQYF.

V is TRBV29-1 and J is TRBJ2-7; no definite D call. The J call may be wrong; the DNA end is better matched by TRBJ2-5. Germline V CDR1 and CDR2: SQVTM, ANQGSEA. The CDR3 runs to 13 residues. DNA for the CDR3: TGCAGCGTTGAAACTAACCCATGGGAGACCCAGTACTTC. This encodes CSVETNPWETQYF.

The chain joins TRBV29-1 to TRBJ1-2; possibly TRBD1 for D (6 bases). The germline V gene encodes CDR1 SQVTM and CDR2 ANQGSEA. The CDR3 is 11 residues long. Trimming removed 6 bases at V and 3 bases at J, with 8 bases between. CDR3 amino acids: CSVWTDYGYTF. CDR3 nucleotides: TGCAGCGTCTGGACAGACTATGGCTACACCTTC.

This clonotype was counted many times. This sequence joins TRBV3-1 and TRBJ2-7; D gene ambiguous. V shed 1 base and J shed 2 bases, with 12 bases lying between them. CDR1 LGHDT and CDR2 YNNKEL come from the germline V gene (reference sequence). CDR3 size: 15 residues. The DNA for the CDR3 is TGTGCCAGCAGCCAAGCGCCTGGGGATCCCTACGAGCAGTACTTC. This codes for CASSQAPGDPYEQYF.

This rearrangement joins TRBV20-1 to TRBJ1-2; D remains unclear. The V end was cut by 2 bases, the J end by 4 bases, with 8 bases between. The CDR3 loop spans 12 amino acids. Germline loops: CDR1 DFQATT, CDR2 SNEGSKA (reference sequence). CDR3 DNA: TGCAGTGCTAGACCCCCGGGCTATGGCTACACCTTC. Translating it yields CSARPPGYGYTF.

This clonotype was counted only a few times. This chain connects TRBV6-5 to TRBJ1-5, with a possible D match to TRBD1 (5 bases). Trimming left V 8 bases short and J 4 bases short, with 18 bases between. The CDR3 covers 15 residues. Germline-derived CDR1 and CDR2 are MNHEY and SVGAGI. The CDR3: CASARGWEGNQPQHF. CDR3 nucleotide sequence: TGTGCCAGCGCCCGGGGGTGGGAGGGGAATCAGCCCCAGCATTTT.

This clonotype has at least ten counts. An end of the junction differs from the germline gene, which may be a read error. The chain couples TRBV9 to TRBJ2-3; 11 nucleotides match TRBD2. The CDR3 covers 14 residues. Germline V gene sequence: CDR1 SGDLS, CDR2 YYNGEE. CDR3 amino acids: CASRGTSGTDTQYF. The CDR3 nucleotides read TGCGCCAGCAGGGGGACTAGCGGAACAGATACGCAGTATTTT.

This clonotype has only a few counts. This sequence joins TRBV10-3 and TRBJ1-5; D ambiguous. CDR1 ENHRY and CDR2 SYGVKD come from the germline V gene. Trimming took off 3 bases at V and 4 bases at J, with 7 bases between the two ends. CDR3 length equals 13 residues. The CDR3 loop is CAISELGNQPQHF. CDR3 nucleotides: TGTGCCATCAGTGAATTGGGGAATCAGCCCCAGCATTTT.

A word on this clonotype: Compared with germline, one end of the junction differs, possibly owing to a read error. This rearrangement joins TRBV6-2 or TRBV6-3 to TRBJ1-5; D not resolved. Germline V lookup: CDR1 MNHEY, CDR2 SVGEGT. This CDR3 region has 14 residues. The CDR3 protein is CASSYLEPGQPRHF. The DNA for the CDR3 is TGTGCCAGCAGTTATTTGGAACCAGGTCAGCCCCGGCATTTT.

On this clonotype: The junction departs from the called germline gene at one end, perhaps through a read error. This rearrangement joins TRBV29-1 to TRBJ2-6, with unresolved D. Germline CDR1 and CDR2: SQVTM and ANQGSEA. The CDR3 contains 15 residues. CDR3 sequence: CGVGRATSGANVLTF. The CDR3 DNA sequence: TGCGGCGTTGGCCGGGCTACGTCTGGGGCCAACGTCCTGACTTTC.

On this clonotype itself: A much larger clone sits a single nucleotide away, making a read error possible. The genes are TRBV29-1 and TRBJ1-6, with D perhaps TRBD1 (5 bases). The CDR3 contains 14 residues. CDR1 and CDR2 from the germline V gene are SQVTM and ANQGSEA. CDR3 protein: CNARTGSGNSPLHF. CDR3 nucleotides: TGCAACGCTCGAACAGGTTCGGGCAATTCACCCCTCCACTTT.

The chain employs TRBV15 and TRBJ2-5, with 10 bases lining up with TRBD1. There are 14 residues in the CDR3. Germline trimming cut 5 bases from V and 4 bases from J; bases unmatched to any gene: 4. Per the germline V gene, CDR1 is LNHNV and CDR2 is YYDKDF (reference sequence). The CDR3 protein is CATSLDRGPETQYF. The CDR3 DNA reads as TGTGCCACCAGCCTAGACAGGGGGCCAGAGACCCAGTACTTC.

The DNA of the CDR3 is TGTGCCAGCAGCTTAGGGTTTACCGGGGACGAAGCTTTCTTT. This gives the protein CASSLGFTGDEAFF. The chain links TRBV11-3 to TRBJ1-1; D may be TRBD1 (5 bases). Germline V gene sequence: CDR1 SGHNT, CDR2 YENEEA. This CDR3 spans 14 amino acids. Trimming took off 1 base at V and 8 bases at J, with 14 bases between the two ends.

The chain employs TRBV27 and TRBJ1-2; TRBD1 aligns across 7 bases. J was trimmed by 7 bases and V by 5 bases; bases with no gene match: 13. Germline CDR1 and CDR2: MNHEY and SMNVEV (reference sequence). The CDR3 has 15 amino acids. The CDR3 loop reads CASSPSDRTLGGYTF. The CDR3 DNA reads TGTGCCAGCAGTCCCTCGGACAGGACCCTTGGTGGCTACACCTTC.

This clonotype was detected ten times or more. The chain has TRBV7-2 and TRBJ2-5; 8 bases fit TRBD2. V was pared by 3 bases and J by 5 bases, with 5 bases of the junction left unmatched. Germline CDR1 and CDR2: SGHTA and FQGNSA. The CDR3 loop spans 14 amino acids. The CDR3: CASSLRASGETQYF. CDR3 sequence (DNA): TGTGCCAGCAGCTTGAGGGCTAGCGGGGAGACCCAGTACTTC.